This T cell receptor (beta chain) was retrieved from a study of blood T cell repertoires in COVID-19 (dated by TCRdb to 2020 to 2022). In terms of the full investigation: The collaborator samples originated in the United States, Italy and Spain and spanned the acute and convalescent phases of COVID-19. A freely available public database, intended as a resource for researchers studying the immune response to SARS-CoV-2, is where the repertoires were released. Where HLA class I and class II types were available, the types were taken from metadata supplied by the sample provider, not from assay-based typing. The sample metadata nearly always contained a de-identified subject ID, COVID-19 status, age in years and sex. The material from the prospective study consisted of cDNA or gDNA derived from T cells, B-cell-depleted T cells, or PBMCs. Samples came from the ongoing ImmuneRACE study (first 160 participants) plus 1,254 subjects from 6 global collaborators. Deeply sampled blood TCRbeta repertoires from subjects exposed to, actively infected with, or recovered from COVID-19 were included in the dataset. Overall study results and their limits: How much clinical and demographic metadata was included differed by source and by participant, and the metadata was provided uncurated.

TCRbeta CDR3 regions were amplified from genomic DNA by means of the immunoSEQ Assay, a bias-controlled multiplex PCR. The original methods were these. The number of nucleated cells in each sample was estimated by amplification of reference gene primers within the assay. Sequence reads were collapsed and filtered to measure the absolute abundance of every unique TCRbeta CDR3 rearrangement. For each sample, productive Simpson clonality was calculated as the square root of Simpson's diversity index over productive rearrangements. TCRdb mirrors the immuneACCESS table, restricted to in-frame sequences. Some clones are absent from its copies; in checked studies, under half trace to an unresolved V gene, and the reason for the others is unknown. The D gene and trimming were derived from the DNA, and the V and J assignments and clone size from that table. The sample table contains about 130,000 clones; only one count was recorded for around 85% of them. The ten largest clones add up to approximately 18% of the sample.

As to this clone: Its antigen is currently not known. Per-nucleotide qualities are absent, and no much larger clonotype sits a single base away.

CDR3 length: 17 amino acids, cysteine to phenylalanine. The entry retains the CDR3 DNA only, 51 bases that are in frame from base 1. The germline V gene (reference sequence) specifies SEHNR as CDR1 and FQNEAQ as CDR2. V lost 0 bases and J lost 0 bases; the stretch between them is 12 bases long. In Seattle, one collaborating source enrolled patients while the infection was active and tracked those patients longitudinally over the course of disease. Each collaborating institution followed its own protocols to collect whole blood in K2EDTA tubes. For TCRbeta analysis, collaborators shipped samples as frozen whole blood, isolated PBMCs, or DNA extracted from either of those sample types.

The sample consisted of peripheral blood. The receptor comes from a young man with COVID-19, enrolled during active disease. The sequence is built from TRBV7-9 and TRBJ1-5, with a tentative D gene TRBD1 over 6 matching bases. The DNA is as follows: TGTGCCAGCAGCTTAGCGACGCAGGGGTCTAGCAATCAGCCCCAGCATTTT. This yields the protein CASSLATQGSSNQPQHF.